This T cell receptor beta chain was identified in a study of metastatic and nonmetastatic thyroid tumors. Study context: Where malignant and benign thyroid patients were concerned, repertoires were compared across blood and tumor or nodule tissue. Study results and caveats: In both blood and tumor samples, TCR beta diversity was reported significantly higher for malignant than benign nodules.

Among the patients, none had received any treatment before thyroid surgery. Concerning this clone: Antigen: not known.

Original analysis: Researchers built a distant-metastasis classifier for papillary thyroid cancer that drew on CDR3 differences across clinicopathological groups. Using MiXCR, TCRdb reanalyzed the PCR reads. For this entry, the V and J calls and clone size follow TCRdb and not the study's own pipeline. The sample includes roughly 6,400 clones, roughly a third of them seen just once. The receptor was isolated from a female donor with papillary thyroid cancer or a benign thyroid nodule (not recorded which). Some clones in this sample may be carry-over from other donors' samples. Sequencing used tumor tissue.

CDR3 nucleotide sequence: TGTGCCAGCCGCCCGACTAGCGGGAGCAATGAGCAGTTCTTC. It is translated as CASRPTSGSNEQFF. The rearrangement uses TRBV2 and TRBJ2-1; 12 bases agree with TRBD2. The CDR3 length is 14 residues. V dropped 8 bases and J dropped 6; count of bases not matched to a gene: 5. In germline, CDR1 is SNHLY, CDR2 FYNNEI.